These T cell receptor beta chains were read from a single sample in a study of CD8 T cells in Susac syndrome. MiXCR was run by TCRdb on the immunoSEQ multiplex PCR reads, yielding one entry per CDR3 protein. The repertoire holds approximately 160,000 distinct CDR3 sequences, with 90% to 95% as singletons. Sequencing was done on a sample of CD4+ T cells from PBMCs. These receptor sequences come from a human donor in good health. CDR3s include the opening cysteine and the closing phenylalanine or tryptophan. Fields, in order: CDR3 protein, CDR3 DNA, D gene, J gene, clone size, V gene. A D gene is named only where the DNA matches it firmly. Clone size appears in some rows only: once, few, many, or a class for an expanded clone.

CASRRGKNSYNEQFF | TGTGCCAGCAGAAGGGGGAAGAACTCCTACAATGAGCAGTTCTTC | NA | TRBJ2-1 | NA | TRBV6-1
CASNAQNQETQYF | TGTGCCAGCAACGCACAGAACCAAGAGACCCAGTACTTC | NA | TRBJ2-5 | NA | TRBV6-5
CSVARENTEAFF | TGCAGCGTTGCTAGAGAGAACACTGAAGCTTTCTTT | NA | TRBJ1-1 | NA | TRBV29-1
CASSGGTASRVIQYF | TGTGCCAGCAGCGGAGGGACAGCTTCCCGGGTCATTCAGTACTTC | TRBD1 | TRBJ2-4 | NA | TRBV9
CASSLGLTREELFF | TGTGCCAGCAGCTTAGGACTGACTCGGGAGGAGCTGTTTTTT | NA | TRBJ2-2 | NA | TRBV7-2
CSATRRAGGRDEQYF | TGCAGTGCTACCCGCAGGGCAGGGGGCCGAGACGAGCAGTACTTC | TRBD1 | TRBJ2-7 | NA | TRBV20-1
CASSGQAFPTDTQYF | TGTGCCAGCAGCGGACAGGCGTTTCCCACAGATACGCAGTATTTT | TRBD1 | TRBJ2-3 | NA | TRBV2
CSQRMNTEAFF | TGCAGCCAGAGGATGAACACTGAAGCTTTCTTT | NA | TRBJ1-1 | NA | TRBV20-1
CASSQDPGDRAYEQYF | TGCGCCAGCAGCCAAGATCCGGGGGACAGAGCCTACGAGCAGTACTTC | NA | TRBJ2-7 | NA | TRBV4-3
CASRKLLLADSSYEQYF | TGCGCCAGCAGAAAACTACTACTAGCGGATAGCTCCTACGAGCAGTACTTC | TRBD2 | TRBJ2-7 | NA | TRBV10-1
CASSLNTGVGELFF | TGTGCCAGCAGTTTAAATACGGGAGTCGGGGAGCTGTTTTTT | NA | TRBJ2-2 | NA | TRBV12-3/TRBV12-4
CASTDRPQETQYF | TGTGCCAGCACGGACAGACCGCAAGAGACCCAGTACTTC | NA | TRBJ2-5 | NA | TRBV27
CASSDPPGRGTDTQYF | TGTGCCAGCAGTGACCCACCGGGACGAGGCACAGATACGCAGTATTTT | NA | TRBJ2-3 | NA | TRBV25-1
CASQAIATEAFF | TGTGCCAGCCAGGCAATCGCGACTGAAGCTTTCTTT | NA | TRBJ1-1 | NA | TRBV28
CASSPRVSSGGADEQYF | TGTGCCAGCTCACCGCGCGTCTCTAGCGGGGGGGCGGACGAGCAGTACTTC | TRBD2 | TRBJ2-7 | NA | TRBV18
CASTRPRAITDTQYF | TGTGCCAGCACTCGCCCGAGGGCTATCACAGATACGCAGTATTTT | NA | TRBJ2-3 | NA | TRBV12-3/TRBV12-4
CSASGTGHHNEQFF | TGCAGCGCATCCGGGACAGGACACCACAATGAGCAGTTCTTC | TRBD1 | TRBJ2-1 | once | TRBV29-1
CASSYAASGLETQYF | TGTGCCAGCAGTTACGCCGCTAGCGGGTTGGAGACCCAGTACTTC | TRBD2 | TRBJ2-5 | NA | TRBV6-2/TRBV6-3
CASSLGMANTGELFF | TGCGCCAGCAGCTTGGGAATGGCGAACACCGGGGAGCTGTTTTTT | NA | TRBJ2-2 | NA | TRBV5-1
CASSFPEGRGRYEQYF | TGCGCCAGCAGCTTCCCAGAGGGCAGGGGTCGATACGAGCAGTACTTC | NA | TRBJ2-7 | NA | TRBV5-1
CASSRTSGSPGELFF | TGTGCCAGCAGTCGGACTAGCGGGAGTCCCGGGGAGCTGTTTTTT | TRBD2 | TRBJ2-2 | NA | TRBV28
CAISGQEPYSYEQYF | TGTGCCATCAGTGGGCAGGAGCCCTACTCCTACGAGCAGTACTTC | NA | TRBJ2-7 | NA | TRBV10-3
CASSPTGVNRNQPQHF | TGTGCCAGCAGTCCGACAGGTGTCAATCGCAATCAGCCCCAGCATTTT | NA | TRBJ1-5 | NA | TRBV27
CSAPPTGDQPQHF | TGCAGTGCTCCCCCGACAGGGGATCAGCCCCAGCATTTT | TRBD1 | TRBJ1-5 | NA | TRBV20-1
CATSRVSGSYNEQFF | TGTGCCACCAGCAGAGTTAGTGGGTCCTACAATGAGCAGTTCTTC | NA | TRBJ2-1 | NA | TRBV15
CASEGQGGTEAFF | TGTGCCAGCGAGGGCCAGGGTGGCACTGAAGCTTTCTTT | NA | TRBJ1-1 | NA | TRBV6-5
CSAISDRNYGYTF | TGCAGTGCTATCTCGGACCGTAACTATGGCTACACCTTC | NA | TRBJ1-2 | NA | TRBV20-1
CASSIGEIYNSPLHF | TGTGCCAGCAGCATTGGGGAGATTTATAATTCACCCCTCCACTTT | NA | TRBJ1-6 | NA | TRBV7-9
CANLPGQGFHEQYF | TGTGCCAACCTTCCGGGACAGGGCTTCCACGAGCAGTACTTC | TRBD1 | TRBJ2-7 | NA | TRBV2
CASGNPSSWNTEAFF | TGTGCCAGCGGGAACCCCAGCAGTTGGAACACTGAAGCTTTCTTT | NA | TRBJ1-1 | NA | TRBV2
CASSYRQGSDTQYF | TGTGCCAGCAGCTACAGACAGGGATCAGATACGCAGTATTTT | TRBD1 | TRBJ2-3 | NA | TRBV12-3/TRBV12-4
CASSDLKDLSRRQFF | TGTGCCAGCAGTGACTTGAAGGACCTGTCACGGCGGCAGTTCTTC | NA | TRBJ2-1 | NA | TRBV6-4
CATSRDRAASSYNEQFF | TGTGCCACCAGCAGAGATAGGGCCGCTAGCTCCTACAATGAGCAGTTCTTC | NA | TRBJ2-1 | NA | TRBV15
CATSDAGQGGGQYF | TGTGCCACCAGTGATGCCGGACAGGGGGGTGGTCAGTACTTC | TRBD1 | TRBJ2-4 | NA | TRBV24-1
CASSNFRDSHVWRPQHF | TGTGCCAGCAGCAACTTCCGGGACTCCCATGTTTGGAGGCCCCAGCATTTT | NA | TRBJ1-5 | NA | TRBV21-1
CASSYWRSGANVLTF | TGTGCCAGCAGTTACTGGCGGTCTGGGGCCAACGTCCTGACTTTC | NA | TRBJ2-6 | NA | TRBV6-5
CSVVGTGGYTF | TGCAGCGTCGTTGGGACAGGAGGCTACACCTTC | TRBD1 | TRBJ1-2 | NA | TRBV29-1
CASSLTGVGETQYF | TGTGCCAGCAGCTTGACAGGGGTCGGGGAGACCCAGTACTTC | TRBD1 | TRBJ2-5 | NA | TRBV5-5
CSARVYEQYF | TGCAGTGCTAGAGTGTACGAGCAGTACTTC | NA | TRBJ2-7 | NA | TRBV20-1
CASSQIRRTGRANYGYTF | TGTGCCAGCAGCCAAATTCGTCGGACAGGCCGAGCTAACTATGGCTACACCTTC | TRBD1 | TRBJ1-2 | NA | TRBV3-1
CAISAQGGGETQYF | TGTGCCATCAGCGCCCAAGGGGGCGGTGAGACCCAGTACTTC | TRBD1 | TRBJ2-5 | NA | TRBV10-3
CSVQQSSGNTIYF | TGCAGCGTTCAACAGAGCTCTGGAAACACCATATATTTT | NA | TRBJ1-3 | NA | TRBV29-1
CASSLGTGAYGYTF | TGTGCCAGCAGCTTGGGCACGGGGGCCTATGGCTACACCTTC | NA | TRBJ1-2 | NA | TRBV5-4
CSARTTSYTDTQYF | TGCAGTGCTAGGACGACTAGCTACACAGATACGCAGTATTTT | TRBD2 | TRBJ2-3 | NA | TRBV20-1
CASSSGTGELFF | TGTGCCAGCAGTTCGGGGACCGGGGAGCTGTTTTTT | NA | TRBJ2-2 | NA | TRBV2
CASSRQTDLNQPQHF | TGTGCCAGCAGCCGACAGACAGACCTCAATCAGCCCCAGCATTTT | NA | TRBJ1-5 | NA | TRBV7-2
CASSLRGTGANVLTF | TGTGCCAGCAGTTTACGGGGGACTGGGGCCAACGTCCTGACTTTC | NA | TRBJ2-6 | NA | TRBV12-3/TRBV12-4
CASRETASSGNTIYF | TGCGCCAGCAGAGAGACAGCCAGCTCTGGAAACACCATATATTTT | NA | TRBJ1-3 | NA | TRBV5-1
CASSLRGHYEQYF | TGTGCCAGCAGCTTAAGGGGACATTACGAGCAGTACTTC | NA | TRBJ2-7 | NA | TRBV5-6
CASTTPGAGKLFF | TGTGCCAGCACCACACCAGGGGCGGGAAAACTGTTTTTT | NA | TRBJ1-4 | NA | TRBV12-3/TRBV12-4
CASSYGGQIYNEQFF | TGTGCCAGCAGTTACGGGGGCCAAATCTACAATGAGCAGTTCTTC | NA | TRBJ2-1 | NA | TRBV6-5
CASSLALLRQGWNSPLHF | TGTGCCAGCAGCTTAGCCCTACTACGACAGGGGTGGAATTCACCCCTCCACTTT | TRBD1 | TRBJ1-6 | NA | TRBV7-9
CAASGQGHEQYF | TGTGCCGCGTCGGGACAGGGACACGAGCAGTACTTC | TRBD1 | TRBJ2-7 | once | TRBV6-1
CSALAEGADTQYF | TGCAGTGCGTTAGCGGAGGGGGCAGATACGCAGTATTTT | NA | TRBJ2-3 | NA | TRBV20-1
CSASKLQGGSQPQHF | TGCAGTGCTTCAAAACTACAGGGGGGTAGTCAGCCCCAGCATTTT | TRBD1 | TRBJ1-5 | NA | TRBV20-1